This TCR beta chain was sequenced for a study of cytomegalovirus exposure and HLA in healthy donors listed by TCRdb under 2017. In terms of the full investigation: According to an earlier analysis of a few hundred of the donors, about 170 million T cells yielded over 90 million unique TCR beta sequences and 250 to 350 Gb of sequence data. A later genetic analysis took genome-wide SNP genotypes for about three fifths of the 666 donors and used that subset as a discovery cohort. To predict cytomegalovirus infection status, the study brought together high-throughput TCR immunosequencing, statistical association of individual TCRs with disease status, and machine learning. In a later analysis, previously published TCR beta repertoires from 666 donors were re-analyzed and high-resolution HLA genotyping was added so that TCR occurrence patterns could be studied. Every repertoire in the discovery cohort had been generated on one and the same sequencing platform. HLA typing included class I and class II loci at four-digit resolution. In the later analysis, no new phenotypic data were used to find candidate immune exposures; instead, reliance was placed on TCR beta sequences and their occurrence across donors. Across approximately 420 genotyped donors of the cohort, an average of roughly 230,000 unique TCR beta nucleotide sequences per donor were sequenced, and 15% to 20% of those sequences were non-productive. Donor age, sex, ethnicity and CMV serostatus were compiled together with the repertoire data. Among the roughly 380 genotyped donors, about 83% belonged to the genetic ancestry cluster associated with self-reported Caucasian donors. Approximately 310 gigabases of sequencing data and around 85 million unique TCR sequences made up an early release that covered 500 to 650 HLA-typed donors. Along with the approximately 600-subject first cohort, a separate validation cohort of over 90 different subjects was used. The aim of the study was to test whether cataloging public T cell receptors could identify signatures of past pathogen exposure. Four or five DR-DQ haplotypes were handled as single units for association and clustering because linkage in the cohort was strong. An earlier analysis of nearly 600 of the donors applied high-throughput TCR beta sequencing to assess whether each TCR beta V gene segment acted as functional or pseudogenic. The study profiled the T cell repertoires of 500 to 800 subjects by immunosequencing and related them to cytomegalovirus serostatus. The number of typed donors differed by locus: 629-630 for A, B, C, DRB1 and DQB1; 500 to 550 for DQA1; over 600 for DPA1; and around 450 for DPB1. Study-wide findings and limitations: While some public TCRs were present in many individuals, most TCR sequences turned up only very rarely across donors. Compared with equally common non-associated chains, HLA-associated TCR beta chains in a later analysis were more clonally expanded and had lower generation probabilities. The 87-base-pair reads could not distinguish some IMGT-functional V segments, including TRBV6-2 and TRBV6-3, so those segments were excluded. Correlated functional status among segregating V segments might reflect linkage disequilibrium, but an unknown experimental factor could not be ruled out. In both the original and validation cohorts, the classifier was reported to diagnose cytomegalovirus status with high specificity and sensitivity. The authors suggested that the approach could potentially be generalized to other disease states and immunological phenotypes. The study listed 164 TCR beta chains as associated with cytomegalovirus. A further reported finding was that TCR beta sequences accurately predicted the HLA-A and HLA-B alleles for most subjects in the first cohort. When HLA alleles, especially DR and DQ, strongly co-occurred, TCR associations were difficult to assign to individual alleles. Most CMV-associated TCR beta chains appeared to be HLA-restricted in a later analysis, and the HLA associations seemed to be driven largely by CMV exposure. The cohort was sequenced for TCR beta chains only, and without alpha or paired-chain data the features that could be detected were limited. An earlier analysis of around 600 of the donors showed that most TCR beta V segments appeared in productive rearrangements either about 87% or about 30% of the time, which broadly matched IMGT annotations. Several of the top co-occurrence clusters appeared to be linked to parvovirus B19, influenza, CMV and Epstein-Barr virus, according to a later analysis. In a later analysis, about 16,000 TCR beta sequences were associated with specific HLA alleles at a false discovery rate of 0.05. A later genetic analysis associated a missense DCLRE1C variant with V-gene and J-gene trimming of TCR beta chains, and an independent cohort replicated the association. Because some donors lacked HLA typing at each locus, the association tests relied only on the typed subset. A cluster of highly shared sequence variants was judged likely to represent a technical artifact of the sequencing pipeline. Because counts were too low, more than 15 rarely observed V segments, including chromosome 9 orphons, were excluded from the earlier analysis of a few hundred of the donors. In a later analysis, TCR association rates were found to vary across HLA loci, with the most associated TCRs seen for DRB1 alleles and the fewest for HLA-C alleles. For the cohort, immune exposure information was limited to CMV serostatus. A few of the identified cytomegalovirus-associated TCR beta chains were confirmed in vitro to be specific for cytomegalovirus antigens. Sequencing depth was assumed to be roughly uniform across donors in the presence/absence analyses, though that assumption may not hold. In a later genetic analysis, fewer N-insertions in productive TCRs were reported among donors in an Asian-associated ancestry cluster than the roughly 670-donor mean.

This clone occurred a few times. Its antigen target is currently unknown. Base qualities are not recorded, but no much larger clone differs from it by a single base. Library preparation was by the immunoSEQ multiplex PCR assay. For the multiplex PCR, a mixture combining 60 forward primers for TCR Vbeta segments and 13 reverse primers for TCR Jbeta segments was used. The CDR3 region of rearranged TCR beta genes was amplified from genomic DNA by a multiplex PCR assay. The amplified TCR beta libraries were sequenced on the Illumina HiSeq System as 87-base-pair reads. As for the authors' bioinformatics: Across the 670 or so repertoires, a later analysis counted tens of millions of unique TCR beta chains, approximately 10 million of which were shared by at least two donors. A nearest-neighbor algorithm error-corrected the raw reads and collapsed the reads into unique sequences, merging closely related sequences to remove PCR and sequencing errors. Alignment of CDR3 sequences to IMGT reference sequences was used to assign V, D and J gene segments. For a sequence to be retained, at least a six-nucleotide match to both a V gene segment and a J gene segment was required. Rearrangements were classified as productive when the CDR3 lacked stop codons and remained in frame with V and J, and all other rearrangements were classified as non-productive. Following IMGT convention, CDR3 was defined as the stretch from the second conserved V-encoded cysteine up to the conserved J-encoded phenylalanine. In an earlier analysis of around 600 of the donors, sequences lacking an unambiguous match to a single V gene segment were excluded. In an earlier analysis of 500 to 750 of the donors, V segments were called functional above 56.7% productive rearrangements and were called segregating when the between-donor standard deviation exceeded 5%. To diagnose cytomegalovirus status from the catalog of TCR beta chain sequences, a statistical classification framework was built. A later analysis assigned V and J genes by comparing TCR nucleotide sequences with IMGT/GENE-DB human TR gene sequences. In a later analysis, CDR3 sequences and most-parsimonious VDJ recombination scenarios were assigned using the TCRdist pipeline. In a later analysis, every TCR beta chain was defined by the combination of its CDR3 amino acid sequence and its V-gene family, and reads without a unique V-gene family were dropped. A later analysis removed 592 highly shared, low-generation-probability nucleotide sequences to deal with suspected cross-contamination and a sequencing artifact. For each public chain, a later analysis derived a clonal expansion index from normalized ranks of inferred template counts within each repertoire. Generation probabilities in a later analysis came from a VDJ recombination model fitted to out-of-frame rearrangements, and those results were checked against IGoR. In a later analysis, hypergeometric tests were used to score TCR-TCR, TCR-HLA and TCR-CMV co-occurrence, with a repertoire-size bias correction applied to TCR pairs. In a later analysis, false discovery rates were estimated by permuting HLA or CMV assignments 20 times. A later analysis grouped co-occurring TCRs with DBSCAN, adding TCRdist sequence similarity when clustering within HLA-allele-positive subsets. Co-occurrence clustering excluded repertoires with fewer than 30,000 or more than 120,000 public chains, plus five with anomalous nucleotide sharing. TCRdb limited this immuneACCESS table to in-frame rearrangements with V and J called. A share of clones is missing; checked studies link under half to unresolved V genes, and the rest is unexplained. The DNA was the basis for D and trimming; V, J and clone size are from that table. The sample includes 110,000 to 150,000 clones, with roughly 10% observed a single time. The ten largest account for roughly 1.9% of the sample.

According to the germline V gene (reference sequence), CDR1 reads SGHNT and CDR2 reads YYREEE. The CDR3 sequence holds 15 residues, the cysteine and phenylalanine included. The CDR3 DNA has 45 bases and is translated from base 1. The germline V end is reduced by 3 bases and the J end by 3 bases; junction bases left unmatched: 4. The cohort was made up of 666 healthy bone marrow donors. At the time of sampling, all cohort members were nominally healthy, though unrecorded immune exposures were likely present. The donor was CMV seronegative and belonged to the group of over 300 seronegative cohort members. A peripheral blood sample was provided by each donor, and peripheral blood mononuclear cells were used for TCR beta sequencing. Genomic DNA extraction from the blood cell samples was performed with the Qiagen DNeasy Blood Extraction Kit.

Sequences were obtained from PBMCs. The TCR sequence derives from a man in his fifties in good health and CMV-seronegative. This sequence uses TRBV5-4 and TRBJ2-3; 10 junctional bases match TRBD1. The DNA sequence is given as TGTGCCAGCAGCTCCGGGACAGGGGAAACAGATACGCAGTATTTT. The translation is CASSSGTGETDTQYF.